This is a list of T cell receptor beta chains from one sample in a study of metastatic and nonmetastatic thyroid tumors. From the PCR reads, TCRdb re-called clones with MiXCR. The data show about 15,000 clones, roughly a quarter seen once. The specimen was tumor tissue. The receptors shown here come from a female donor with papillary thyroid cancer or a benign thyroid nodule (not recorded which). Some clones in this sample may be carry-over from other donors' samples. Both conserved end residues are part of each CDR3. Each record gives: J gene, V gene, clone size, D gene, CDR3 protein, CDR3 DNA. The D gene is left open where the match is weak. Clone size is not always given. Where it is, it says once, few, many or a class for expanded clones.

>TRBJ2-5|TRBV6-5|medium-sized|-
CASSYWAEGETQYF
TGTGCCAGCAGTTACTGGGCGGAGGGGGAGACCCAGTACTTC
>TRBJ2-7|TRBV9|-|-
CASSAHGPSSYEQYF
TGTGCCAGCAGCGCTCATGGACCCAGCTCCTACGAGCAGTACTTC
>TRBJ2-3|TRBV27|many|-
CASSSTLERAPDTQYF
TGTGCCAGCAGTTCTACTCTCGAGAGGGCCCCAGATACGCAGTATTTT
>TRBJ2-7|TRBV20-1|-|-
CSARKGFTYDQYF
TGCAGTGCTAGGAAGGGCTTCACCTACGATCAGTACTTC
>TRBJ2-7|TRBV6-5|medium-sized|TRBD1
CASSYRGQGTYEQYF
TGTGCCAGCAGTTACCGAGGACAGGGAACCTACGAGCAGTACTTC
>TRBJ2-7|TRBV20-1|many|TRBD2
CSARIPGGEQYF
TGCAGTGCTAGAATTCCGGGGGGCGAGCAGTACTTC
>TRBJ2-1|TRBV4-2|once|-
CASRTENSLFF
TGTGCCAGCAGGACGGAAAATAGCCTGTTCTTC
>TRBJ2-7|TRBV27|few|TRBD2
CASRLAGGYDEQYF
TGTGCCAGCAGGTTAGCGGGAGGCTACGACGAGCAGTACTTC
>TRBJ2-3|TRBV10-1|many|-
CASSELNAGPDTQYF
TGCGCCAGCAGTGAGTTGAACGCTGGCCCAGATACGCAGTATTTT
>TRBJ2-5|TRBV4-3|-|TRBD2
CASSQGTSVQETQYF
TGCGCCAGCAGCCAAGGGACTAGCGTCCAAGAGACCCAGTACTTC
>TRBJ2-7|TRBV20-1|medium-sized|TRBD2
CSARDSTLAGGSYEQYF
TGCAGTGCTAGAGATAGTACCCTAGCGGGAGGCTCCTACGAGCAGTACTTC
>TRBJ1-2|TRBV28|medium-sized|-
CASRLLGANYGYTF
TGTGCCAGCAGACTGCTTGGAGCTAACTATGGCTACACCTTC
>TRBJ1-3|TRBV5-1|-|-
CASSPGGNTIYF
TGCGCCAGCTCTCCAGGAGGAAACACCATATATTTT
>TRBJ2-3|TRBV20-1|many|-
CSATRESTDTQYF
TGCAGTGCTACACGGGAGTCAACAGATACGCAGTATTTT
>TRBJ2-2|TRBV28|few|TRBD2
CASSPSRGGPSNTGELFF
TGTGCCAGCAGTCCATCCCGGGGAGGGCCCTCGAACACCGGGGAGCTGTTTTTT
>TRBJ2-7|TRBV19|few|TRBD1
CASSIRGQGSEQYF
TGTGCCAGTAGTATCCGGGGACAGGGGTCCGAGCAGTACTTC
>TRBJ2-1|TRBV11-2|-|TRBD2
CASSPIAGGTYNEQFF
TGTGCCAGCAGCCCGATAGCGGGAGGTACCTACAATGAGCAGTTCTTC
>TRBJ2-3|TRBV24-1|-|-
CATSEVRADTQYF
TGTGCCACCAGTGAGGTGAGGGCAGATACGCAGTATTTT
>TRBJ2-7|TRBV10-2|few|TRBD1
CASRNGQVSSYEHYF
TGCGCCAGCAGAAACGGACAGGTGAGCTCCTACGAGCATTACTTC
>TRBJ2-2|TRBV19|-|-
CASSIVLLTGELFF
TGTGCCAGTAGTATAGTTTTGTTAACCGGGGAGCTGTTTTTT
>TRBJ1-4|TRBV3-1|-|-
CASSQGAREKLFF
TGTGCCAGCAGCCAGGGGGCGCGGGAAAAACTGTTTTTT
>TRBJ1-5|TRBV28|few|TRBD1
CASSFGTANQPQHF
TGTGCCAGCAGTTTCGGGACAGCTAATCAGCCCCAGCATTTT
>TRBJ2-7|TRBV12-3/TRBV12-4|few|TRBD2
CASSFSGVSSYEQYF
TGTGCCAGCAGTTTTAGCGGGGTAAGCTCCTACGAGCAGTACTTC
>TRBJ2-3|TRBV12-3/TRBV12-4|medium-sized|-
CASSFFGGGTDTQYF
TGTGCCAGCAGTTTTTTCGGGGGTGGCACAGATACGCAGTATTTT
>TRBJ1-2|TRBV28|medium-sized|-
CASQTRGLAVYGYTF
TGTGCCAGCCAGACCAGGGGCCTGGCTGTCTATGGCTACACCTTC
>TRBJ2-1|TRBV20-1|many|-
CSAPEDFYEQFF
TGCAGTGCCCCCGAGGACTTCTATGAGCAGTTCTTC
>TRBJ2-7|TRBV2|few|-
CASSARGYEQYF
TGTGCCAGCAGTGCGCGGGGCTACGAGCAGTACTTC
>TRBJ2-3|TRBV7-2|many|-
CASRASTDTQYF
TGTGCCAGCAGAGCGAGCACAGATACGCAGTATTTT
>TRBJ2-7|TRBV27|few|TRBD2
CASSLTRDYERYF
TGTGCCAGCAGTTTGACTAGGGACTACGAGCGGTACTTC
>TRBJ1-6|TRBV28|medium-sized|-
CASSLSGSWVKGSPLHF
TGTGCCAGCAGTTTAAGCGGTAGTTGGGTAAAAGGTTCACCCCTCCACTTT
>TRBJ2-3|TRBV6-4|-|-
CASSEKASTDTQYF
TGTGCCAGCAGTGAGAAGGCTAGCACAGATACGCAGTATTTT
>TRBJ2-6|TRBV4-1|medium-sized|-
CASSQDYRTSGANVLTF
TGCGCCAGCAGCCAGGATTACAGGACCTCTGGGGCCAACGTCCTGACTTTC
>TRBJ2-7|TRBV7-9|medium-sized|TRBD1
CASSGRDRGAYEQYF
TGTGCCAGCAGCGGAAGAGACAGGGGTGCGTACGAGCAGTACTTC
>TRBJ2-7|TRBV6-1|few|TRBD1
CASSLGDSSNYEQYF
TGTGCCAGCAGTCTGGGGGACAGTTCAAACTACGAGCAGTACTTC
>TRBJ2-3|TRBV5-1|-|TRBD2
CASSLGTSGFTDTQYF
TGCGCCAGCAGCTTGGGGACTAGCGGGTTCACAGATACGCAGTATTTT